Described below is a single T cell receptor (beta chain) sequence and its context. This entry is derived from a study of blood T cell repertoires in COVID-19. This CDR3 is 16 amino acids long. Assay: immunoSEQ multiplex PCR; the TCRdb copy retains only in-frame clones and omits some. The data show under 80,000 clones, with approximately 80% seen just once and around 12% held by the top ten. V gene TRBV12-2 combines with J gene TRBJ1-2. TRBV12-2 is a pseudogene. Input material: peripheral blood. The clonotype was recovered from a human donor in a cohort sampled during active COVID-19. CDR3 nucleotides: TGTGCAAGTCGCCGAATTAGTGGGGGGGCGATATATGGCTACACCTTC. This encodes CASRRISGGAIYGYTF.